This TCR beta chain was recovered during a study of blood T cells in healthy people across ages (dated by TCRdb to between 2014 and 2016). With respect to the entire study: In model experiments, roughly one uniquely barcoded TCR beta cDNA molecule per two T cells was captured by template switching. The study measured age-related changes in TCR beta repertoire diversity using deep sequencing normalized with unique cDNA molecular identifiers. Donors were grouped into four age groups: young (average approximately 16 years), middle-aged (about 38), aged (around 60) and long-lived (approximately 78). Two additional independent replicas of 1 million unique cDNA reads from the same blood draw were analyzed for two donors (one aged 18 to 29 and one aged 80 or older).

The donors were 40 or so Caucasian individuals from Russia, aged roughly 6 to 100 years, who were systemically healthy. Each donor gave ten milliliters of peripheral blood, drawn into EDTA-treated Vacutainer tubes. Ficoll-Paque density-gradient centrifugation was used to isolate PBMCs, with at least 7 million obtained per sample. Trizol reagent was used to extract total RNA from PBMCs, with at least 6 micrograms per sample. For every donor, an aliquot of PBMCs went through flow cytometry to measure the percentages of naive CD45RAhigh/CD27high T cells. Turning to this clonotype: Its antigen is currently not known. The sample holds no much larger clone one base away, and base qualities are not on file.

The full study reports these points: Bulk unsorted PBMC profiling prevented conclusive comparison of naive and antigen-experienced compartments. There was a strong correlation between observed TCR beta diversity and the percentage of naive T cells measured by flow cytometry. Because donor CMV infection status was unknown, age-related changes in expanded clonotypes were potentially confounded. Observed TCR beta diversity per million T cells fell roughly linearly with age, and a significant reduction was already apparent by age about 43. Total diversity estimates from one million sequenced T cells were considered lower bounds and underestimates. Compared with the aged group, the long-lived group had more naive CD4+ T cells, fewer expanded clones and increased TCR diversity, suggesting age selection.

The library relied on 5' RACE. The data were produced on an Illumina HiSeq 2500. A second PCR of 7 to 11 cycles was performed with a sample-barcoded 5' primer and a J-beta primer mix. A template-switch 5' adaptor carrying 12 random nucleotides introduced a unique molecular identifier onto each TCR beta cDNA molecule. At least 2.5 million CDR3-containing paired-end reads were obtained from each sample. All of the RNA was converted into first-strand cDNA using the Mint cDNA synthesis kit, with a TRBC-specific oligonucleotide serving as the primer. Following uracil-DNA glycosylase treatment, all cDNA underwent a first 18-cycle PCR with the universal primers M1SS and BC2_uni_R. In the authors' own workflow: Each sample was normalized by randomly selecting 1 million high-quality reads, each carrying a distinct molecular identifier. Reads with shared molecular identifiers were discarded instead of being binned into consensus sequences. MiTCR, run with a Q25 quality threshold and the strictest error-elimination algorithm, handled CDR3 identification, clonotype clustering and error correction. A nonparametric unseen species model with Euler transformation was used to estimate lower-bound total TCR beta diversity. TCRdb took the public reads, trimmed them with fastp at Q25, ran MiXCR for clone calling and kept in-frame beta chains. Every distinct CDR3 protein forms one entry, paired with its most common genes and DNA. What appears here as the V and J calls and clone size reflects TCRdb's work, not the paper's. For this sample there are some 760,000 distinct CDR3 sequences; around 25% appear just once. The ten largest clones add up to approximately 4% of the sample.

Compared with germline, V lacks 3 bases and J lacks 4 bases; bases without a gene match: 10. The CDR3 contains 16 residues, cysteine and phenylalanine counted. Here the CDR3 DNA is all that survives: 48 bases in frame from base 1. In the germline V gene, CDR1 corresponds to SNHLY and CDR2 to FYNNEI. The data were also submitted as part of a second study, on T cells of mothers and their children. The second paper states: Donors were nine systemically healthy Caucasian individuals: three mothers and their six children. cDNA synthesis used all of the extracted RNA, with approximately 1.4 ug of RNA in each 15 ul reaction. In the second PCR, the M1S primer added sample barcodes and 2-4 random nucleotides. More than 9 million TCR beta CDR3 reads were obtained from each mother, and about 3 million reads were obtained from each child. In both related and unrelated pairs, thymic selection shapes the output of TCR recombination in a similar way, with inherited differences having only a minor effect. Related mother-child pairs always showed normalized repertoire overlap that was slightly higher than in unrelated mother-child pairs, though the difference was never significant. No persistent microchimeric T cell clones were detected, at a sensitivity of roughly 100 clones per million clonotypes. Deep NGS was used in the study to compare the TCR beta repertoires of mothers and children and to look for features that separate related mother-child pairs from unrelated individuals. Mothers averaged approximately 41 +/- 4 years of age and children averaged about 10 +/- 4 years. Libraries were sequenced on Illumina HiSeq 2000 with 100+100 nt paired-end reads after adapter ligation with NEBNext reagents. To prevent cross-contamination, the mother and child libraries were prepared one month apart and sequenced in separate runs. For each donor, somewhere between about 500,000 and 2,300,000 distinct TCR beta clonotypes were identified. Naive TCR beta clonotypes were estimated from low-frequency clonotypes matched to each donor's FACS-determined naive share, without sorting.

The sample consisted of blood. The sequence links TRBV2 to TRBJ2-5; a stretch of 8 junction bases matches TRBD2. This clonotype was obtained from a boy younger than 18 in good health. CDR3 protein: CASSEAGGREGETQYF. Read as DNA, the sequence is TGTGCCAGCAGTGAGGCGGGAGGCCGGGAGGGAGAGACCCAGTACTTC.